The 20 T cell receptor beta chains listed next were all sequenced from one sample in a study of cytomegalovirus exposure and HLA in healthy donors. The PCR was carried out with 60 Vbeta primers and 13 Jbeta primers. Sequencing was performed with immunoSEQ multiplex PCR; in TCRdb, only in-frame clones are kept and a portion is missing. The sample shows about 160,000 clones, around 79% of them seen only once. Sequenced input: PBMCs. These TCRs come from a man between 35 and 55 years old in good health and CMV-seronegative.

CDR3 region: CASSLPAGTGFTGELFF. CDR3 DNA: TGTGCCAGCAGCCTTCCAGCCGGGACAGGTTTTACCGGGGAGCTGTTTTTT. V gene TRBV9 combines with J gene TRBJ2-2; TRBD1 aligns across 8 bases. Germline assignment: CDR1 SGDLS and CDR2 YYNGEE. The CDR3 consists of 17 residues. Unmatched junction bases numbered 13, after V lost 4 bases and J lost 5 bases.

This chain links TRBV11-2 with TRBJ1-5; tentatively, D is TRBD1 (6 bases). Per germline, CDR1 SGHAT and CDR2 FQNNGV. The V end lost 3 bases, the J end lost 8 bases, and 11 bases lay between the germline ends. The CDR3 consists of 13 residues. DNA of the CDR3: TGTGCCAGCAGCTTCACAGGGAGAGAGCCCCAGCATTTT. It codes for CASSFTGREPQHF.

The V call is TRBV7-2, the J call TRBJ1-1; D is possibly TRBD1 (6 bases). The CDR3 loop spans 15 amino acids. Trimming removed 7 bases at V and 4 bases at J, with 19 bases between. CDR1 and CDR2 from the germline V gene are SGHTA and FQGNSA. CDR3 in DNA: TGTGCCAGCACCCGCGGGGGCAAGGTGACCACTGAAGCTTTCTTT. Protein: CASTRGGKVTTEAFF.

The J gene is TRBJ1-1, the V gene TRBV7-2; TRBD1 matches 7 bases. The CDR3 contains 12 residues. Germline V gives CDR1 SGHTA, CDR2 FQGNSA. V was pared by 5 bases and J by 6 bases, with 3 bases of the junction left unmatched. The CDR3 DNA sequence: TGTGCCAGCAGCCCTGACAGGGCTGAAGCTTTCTTT. Encoded protein: CASSPDRAEAFF.

The rearrangement uses TRBV28 and TRBJ1-1; a weak D match, TRBD1 (5 bases). The germline V gene encodes CDR1 MDHEN and CDR2 SYDVKM. This CDR3 spans 15 amino acids. Trimming took 2 bases from V and 2 from J, leaving 12 bases between them. CDR3 region: CASSLNPGGNTEAFF. DNA of the CDR3: TGTGCCAGCAGTTTAAATCCCGGGGGAAACACTGAAGCTTTCTTT.

CDR3 amino acids: CAISGGSSNQPQHF. In nucleotides, the CDR3 is TGTGCCATCAGTGGGGGCAGTAGCAATCAGCCCCAGCATTTT. V and J are TRBV10-3 and TRBJ1-5; D is possibly TRBD1 (5 bases). The CDR3 is 14 amino acids. Germline values: CDR1 ENHRY, CDR2 SYGVKD. V was clipped by 4 bases and J by 0 bases, with 7 bases between them.

This chain joins TRBV6-7 and TRBJ2-7; TRBD2 is a possible D gene (5 bases). TRBV6-7 is flagged as an ORF with uncertain function. V was shortened by 0 bases and J by 1 base, with 16 bases between the two germline ends. CDR3 length equals 17 residues. DNA for the CDR3: TGTGCCAGCAGTTACTCGAGGACTGGACTTCCATCCTACGAGCAGTACTTC. Its translation is CASSYSRTGLPSYEQYF.

The gene calls are TRBV6-6 and TRBJ1-5, with a tentative D call TRBD1 (6 bases). Germline loops: CDR1 MNHNY, CDR2 SVGAGI (reference sequence). The CDR3 has 15 residues. The ends were cut back, 7 bases at V and 10 bases at J, with 23 bases in the middle. The CDR3: CASNNGQTLISPQHF. As DNA, the CDR3 is TGTGCCAGCAACAACGGACAGACTTTAATCAGCCCCCAGCATTTT.

The J gene is TRBJ2-5, the V gene TRBV25-1; D perhaps matches TRBD2 (5 bases). Germline assignment: CDR1 MGHDK and CDR2 SYGVNS. This CDR3 spans 16 amino acids. The V end was cut by 3 bases, the J end by 5 bases, with 19 bases between. Written as DNA, the CDR3 is TGTGCCAGCAGTGACCCAAACCGGGATCTAACGGAGACCCAGTACTTC. It is translated as CASSDPNRDLTETQYF.

The CDR3: CASSPTGSLWDGYTF. The CDR3 DNA sequence: TGTGCCAGCAGCCCCACAGGGTCATTGTGGGATGGCTACACCTTC. This rearrangement joins TRBV7-9 to TRBJ1-2; D possibly corresponds to TRBD1 (6 bases). Germline-derived CDR1 and CDR2 are SEHNR and FQNEAQ (reference sequence). V was clipped by 5 bases and J by 6 bases, with 19 bases between them. The CDR3 runs to 15 residues.

The chain has TRBV2 and TRBJ2-5, with 7 bases matching TRBD1. This CDR3 has 13 residues. Germline V lookup: CDR1 SNHLY, CDR2 FYNNEI. Trimming took 5 bases from V and 5 from J; bases not matched to a gene: 5. CDR3 DNA sequence: TGTGCCAGCAGTCGAGACAGGGTGGAGACCCAGTACTTC. This sequence encodes CASSRDRVETQYF.

The CDR3 sequence is CASSQGVWEQFF. CDR3 nucleotide sequence: TGTGCCAGCAGTCAGGGGGTCTGGGAGCAGTTCTTC. The V gene is TRBV27, the J gene TRBJ2-1, with TRBD1 matching 7 bases. CDR3 length equals 12 residues. Germline V gene data show CDR1 as MNHEY and CDR2 as SMNVEV (reference sequence). V was clipped by 5 bases and J by 10 bases; unmatched bases: 5.

J is TRBJ1-3 and V is TRBV6-4; D is unresolved. The CDR3 runs 14 residues. From germline, CDR1 is MRHNA and CDR2 SNTAGT. Trimming cost V 0 bases and J 10 bases, with 13 bases left between them. CDR3 region: CASSDSVRRETIYF. In nucleotides, the CDR3 is TGTGCCAGCAGTGACTCAGTCAGGAGGGAGACCATATATTTT.

The chain has TRBV21-1 and TRBJ1-4; the D call in the table, TRBD1, was not verified against the DNA. TRBV21-1 is described as a pseudogene. The CDR3 runs 17 residues. The CDR3 DNA reads as TGTGCCAGCAGCAATGGGGGGACAGGGGAGTGGAATGAAAAACTGTTTTTT. Amino acid sequence: CASSNGGTGEWNEKLFF.

This clone appeared once. J is TRBJ2-3 and V is TRBV30; 7 nucleotides line up with TRBD1. CDR1 GTSNPN and CDR2 SVGIG come from the germline V gene (reference sequence). V shed 2 bases, J shed 1 base, and the junction held 6 bases outside the gene matches. The CDR3 has 15 amino acids. The CDR3 is CAWSRGGGGTDTQYF. CDR3 DNA: TGTGCCTGGAGTAGAGGGGGCGGTGGCACAGATACGCAGTATTTT.

The chain links TRBV5-1 to TRBJ1-3; D unresolved. This CDR3 has 14 residues. Looked up from germline, CDR1 is SGHRS and CDR2 is YFSETQ. V gave up 5 bases and J gave up 0 bases, with 9 bases separating them. CDR3 amino acids: CASRLWASGNTIYF. DNA for the CDR3: TGCGCCAGCAGACTCTGGGCCTCTGGAAACACCATATATTTT.

The gene calls are TRBV13 and TRBJ2-5, with D maybe TRBD2 (5 bases). The CDR3 covers 16 residues. V was pared by 5 bases and J by 4 bases, with 20 bases between. Looked up from germline, CDR1 is PRHDT and CDR2 is FYEKMQ (reference sequence). CDR3 in DNA: TGTGCCAGCAGCCCCACCGGGGAGCGGTCGGGAGAGACCCAGTACTTC. Translating it yields CASSPTGERSGETQYF.

The V gene is TRBV5-4, the J gene TRBJ2-2; unclear D gene. Trimming left V 5 bases short and J 0 bases short, with 8 bases between. The germline V gene has CDR1 SGHNT and CDR2 YYREEE (reference sequence). The CDR3 totals 14 residues. The CDR3 nucleotides are TGTGCCAGCAGGAAGGAGTCGAACACCGGGGAGCTGTTTTTT. This encodes CASRKESNTGELFF.

This chain links TRBV28 with TRBJ2-5; the match to TRBD1 covers 10 bases. The J call may be in error: the DNA end matches TRBJ2-7 better. The CDR3 covers 15 residues. Germline CDR1 is MDHEN and CDR2 is SYDVKM. This CDR3 is CASSRGDRGSYEQYF. CDR3 sequence (DNA): TGTGCCAGCAGCAGGGGGGACAGGGGATCCTACGAGCAGTACTTC.

The V gene is TRBV9, the J gene TRBJ2-7; 8 nucleotides agree with TRBD2. V was clipped by 0 bases and J by 6 bases; unmatched bases: 8. The V gene's germline CDR1 is SGDLS and CDR2 YYNGEE. The CDR3 is made up of 15 amino acids. This chain's CDR3 is CASSVGGRGDREQYF. The CDR3 DNA reads as TGTGCCAGCAGCGTAGGGGGGCGGGGGGATCGCGAGCAGTACTTC.